This is a list of T cell receptor beta chains from one sample in a study of cytomegalovirus exposure and HLA in healthy donors. Assay used: immunoSEQ multiplex PCR; TCRdb lists only in-frame clones, some missing. Of 100,000 to 150,000 clones listed, 65% to 90% are singletons. The sample was PBMCs. Receptors were obtained from a man aged 45-60 years in good health and CMV-seronegative. CDR3s include the opening cysteine and the closing phenylalanine or tryptophan. Fields, in order: J gene, D gene, V gene, clone size, CDR3 DNA, CDR3 protein. The D gene is left open where the match is weak. Clone size is not always given. Where it is, it says once, few, many or a class for expanded clones.

J gene: TRBJ1-5; D gene: NA; V gene: TRBV2; clone size: NA; CDR3 DNA: TGTGCCAGCAGTGAGTCTCGTACTAGCCGTAGCAATCAGCCCCAGCATTTT; CDR3 protein: CASSESRTSRSNQPQHF
J gene: TRBJ1-1; D gene: TRBD1; V gene: TRBV15; clone size: NA; CDR3 DNA: TGTGCCACCAGCAGAGGGGACAGTAACACTGAAGCTTTCTTT; CDR3 protein: CATSRGDSNTEAFF
J gene: TRBJ2-5; D gene: NA; V gene: TRBV2; clone size: once; CDR3 DNA: TGTGCCAGCAGATCGCTCGGAGGGGCCCTCCGAGAGACCCAGTACTTC; CDR3 protein: CASRSLGGALRETQYF
J gene: TRBJ2-5; D gene: NA; V gene: TRBV5-1; clone size: NA; CDR3 DNA: TGCGCCAGCAGCACGACAGTACAAGAGACCCAGTACTTC; CDR3 protein: CASSTTVQETQYF
J gene: TRBJ1-5; D gene: NA; V gene: TRBV6-6; clone size: NA; CDR3 DNA: TGTGCCAGCAATCAGGGATTCCAGCCCCAGCATTTT; CDR3 protein: CASNQGFQPQHF
J gene: TRBJ2-5; D gene: NA; V gene: TRBV4-3; clone size: NA; CDR3 DNA: TGCGCCAGCAGCCAAGATTCTTATGGGGGGGCAGAGACCCAGTACTTC; CDR3 protein: CASSQDSYGGAETQYF
J gene: TRBJ1-5; D gene: NA; V gene: TRBV16; clone size: NA; CDR3 DNA: TGTGCCAGCAGCCAATCCCCCCTAACAGATCAGCCCCAGCATTTT; CDR3 protein: CASSQSPLTDQPQHF
J gene: TRBJ2-5; D gene: TRBD2; V gene: TRBV18; clone size: NA; CDR3 DNA: TGTGCCAGCTCACCCGGGGGTACTAGCGGCCAAGAGACCCAGTACTTC; CDR3 protein: CASSPGGTSGQETQYF
J gene: TRBJ2-3; D gene: TRBD1; V gene: TRBV6-9; clone size: NA; CDR3 DNA: TGTGCCAGCAGTTATTTGGCGACAGGGGGTCCCACCACAGATACGCAGTATTTT; CDR3 protein: CASSYLATGGPTTDTQYF
J gene: TRBJ2-5; D gene: NA; V gene: TRBV29-1; clone size: NA; CDR3 DNA: TGCAGCGTTGAGGGCCCTGATGGGACCCAGTACTTC; CDR3 protein: CSVEGPDGTQYF
J gene: TRBJ2-6; D gene: NA; V gene: TRBV9; clone size: NA; CDR3 DNA: TGTGCCAGCAGCCCCCCCCAAGCCAACGTCCTGACTTTC; CDR3 protein: CASSPPQANVLTF
J gene: TRBJ1-5; D gene: NA; V gene: TRBV2; clone size: NA; CDR3 DNA: TGTGCCAGCAGGCGGGCAGGGGCGATGGGCAATCAGCCCCAGCATTTT; CDR3 protein: CASRRAGAMGNQPQHF
J gene: TRBJ1-3; D gene: TRBD1; V gene: TRBV5-1; clone size: NA; CDR3 DNA: TGCGCCAGCAGCTTGGAGGGACAGGGAGACACCATATATTTT; CDR3 protein: CASSLEGQGDTIYF
J gene: TRBJ2-2; D gene: TRBD2; V gene: TRBV30; clone size: NA; CDR3 DNA: TGTGCCTGGACCCCGGGACTAGCGGGGGGGCCGGGCTGGCTGTTTTTT; CDR3 protein: CAWTPGLAGGPGWLFF
J gene: TRBJ1-1; D gene: TRBD1; V gene: TRBV5-1; clone size: NA; CDR3 DNA: TGCGCCAGCAGCCCTCTGGGACAGGGGGCGAACACTGAAGCTTTCTTT; CDR3 protein: CASSPLGQGANTEAFF
J gene: TRBJ1-1; D gene: NA; V gene: TRBV6-5; clone size: NA; CDR3 DNA: TGTGCCAGCAGTTACCGTGGCAGGCGGGGCACTGAAGCTTTCTTT; CDR3 protein: CASSYRGRRGTEAFF
J gene: TRBJ1-3; D gene: NA; V gene: TRBV7-9; clone size: NA; CDR3 DNA: TGTGCCAGCAGCTTACGGGTCGGGAGAGAAAGCGGAAACACCATATATTTT; CDR3 protein: CASSLRVGRESGNTIYF